These T cell receptor beta chains were read from a single sample in a study of Ad26.COV2.S vaccination and SARS-CoV-2 variants. Profiling relied on immunoSEQ multiplex PCR, and the TCRdb table lists in-frame clones only, not all of them. The sample holds 380,000 or so clones; about 83% are singletons and the top ten take more than 7%. Material: peripheral blood, obtained in a trial of Ad26.COV2.S vaccine versus placebo. The receptors come from a person aged 18-60 years who received the Ad26.COV2.S COVID-19 vaccine or a placebo. CDR3s include the opening cysteine and the closing phenylalanine or tryptophan. The D gene is left open where the match is weak. Only part of the rows carry a size: once, few, many, or a class if the clone is expanded.

clone size: once
D gene: .
V gene: TRBV5-8
J gene: TRBJ1-1
CDR3 protein: CASSPYRSTRTEAFF
CDR3 DNA: TGTGCCAGCAGCCCCTACAGGTCGACGCGAACTGAAGCTTTCTTT

clone size: .
D gene: .
V gene: TRBV5-1
J gene: TRBJ2-3
CDR3 protein: CASSLQGGTDTQYF
CDR3 DNA: TGCGCCAGCAGCTTGCAAGGGGGCACAGATACGCAGTATTTT

clone size: .
D gene: .
V gene: TRBV5-4
J gene: TRBJ1-2
CDR3 protein: CASRGKGDYGYTF
CDR3 DNA: TGTGCCAGCAGGGGCAAAGGGGACTATGGCTACACCTTC

clone size: .
D gene: TRBD1
V gene: TRBV28
J gene: TRBJ2-3
CDR3 protein: CATLRTGPSTDTQYF
CDR3 DNA: TGTGCCACCCTAAGGACAGGGCCTAGCACAGATACGCAGTATTTT

clone size: once
D gene: .
V gene: TRBV5-1
J gene: TRBJ1-6
CDR3 protein: CASSLEVGARGLHF
CDR3 DNA: TGCGCCAGCAGCTTGGAAGTTGGAGCGCGGGGCCTCCACTTT

clone size: few
D gene: .
V gene: TRBV29-1
J gene: TRBJ1-2
CDR3 protein: CSVDGGKGYTF
CDR3 DNA: TGCAGCGTTGACGGGGGCAAAGGCTACACCTTC

clone size: .
D gene: .
V gene: TRBV12-3/TRBV12-4
J gene: TRBJ1-2
CDR3 protein: CASSLEGLYGYTF
CDR3 DNA: TGTGCCAGCAGTTTAGAGGGGCTCTATGGCTACACCTTC

clone size: once
D gene: .
V gene: TRBV12-5
J gene: TRBJ2-3
CDR3 protein: CASGLVRDGVKGTDTQYF
CDR3 DNA: TGTGCTAGTGGTTTGGTACGGGACGGGGTAAAAGGTACAGATACGCAGTATTTT

clone size: .
D gene: TRBD2
V gene: TRBV24-1
J gene: TRBJ2-1
CDR3 protein: CATSDSRERGEYYNEQFF
CDR3 DNA: TGTGCCACCAGTGATTCCCGCGAGCGGGGGGAGTACTACAATGAGCAGTTCTTC

clone size: .
D gene: .
V gene: TRBV2
J gene: TRBJ1-1
CDR3 protein: CASFREPGRAFF
CDR3 DNA: TGTGCCAGCTTTAGGGAGCCGGGTAGAGCTTTCTTT

clone size: .
D gene: .
V gene: TRBV2
J gene: TRBJ2-3
CDR3 protein: CASRAATQYF
CDR3 DNA: TGTGCCAGCAGGGCAGCTACGCAGTATTTT

clone size: .
D gene: .
V gene: TRBV6-1
J gene: TRBJ2-2
CDR3 protein: CASSERRTAGELFF
CDR3 DNA: TGTGCCAGCAGTGAAAGACGAACCGCCGGGGAGCTGTTTTTT

clone size: .
D gene: .
V gene: TRBV9
J gene: TRBJ1-2
CDR3 protein: CASSDLSRGYTF
CDR3 DNA: TGTGCCAGCAGCGATCTAAGTAGGGGCTACACCTTC

clone size: .
D gene: .
V gene: TRBV19
J gene: TRBJ1-5
CDR3 protein: CASSNLGGGSNQPQHF
CDR3 DNA: TGTGCCAGTTCCAACCTGGGGGGTGGGAGCAATCAGCCCCAGCATTTT

clone size: .
D gene: TRBD1
V gene: TRBV5-5
J gene: TRBJ1-2
CDR3 protein: CASSPPGGPGYTF
CDR3 DNA: TGTGCCAGCAGCCCTCCAGGGGGCCCTGGCTACACCTTC

clone size: .
D gene: .
V gene: TRBV5-1
J gene: TRBJ2-7
CDR3 protein: CASSPRDSWNDEQYF
CDR3 DNA: TGCGCCAGCAGCCCACGGGACTCCTGGAACGACGAGCAGTACTTC

clone size: .
D gene: .
V gene: TRBV2
J gene: TRBJ2-5
CDR3 protein: CASGMRGGGVGETQYF
CDR3 DNA: TGTGCCAGCGGCATGAGGGGGGGCGGGGTTGGAGAGACCCAGTACTTC

clone size: .
D gene: TRBD2
V gene: TRBV7-9
J gene: TRBJ2-3
CDR3 protein: CASSQREGITDTQYF
CDR3 DNA: TGTGCCAGCAGCCAGCGGGAGGGAATCACAGATACGCAGTATTTT

clone size: .
D gene: .
V gene: TRBV5-1
J gene: TRBJ2-1
CDR3 protein: CASSDKVSNEQFF
CDR3 DNA: TGCGCCAGCAGCGATAAGGTATCCAATGAGCAGTTCTTC

clone size: .
D gene: .
V gene: TRBV7-9
J gene: TRBJ1-3
CDR3 protein: CASSPPFNSGNTIYF
CDR3 DNA: TGTGCCAGCAGCCCCCCCTTTAACTCTGGAAACACCATATATTTT

clone size: .
D gene: .
V gene: TRBV27
J gene: TRBJ2-1
CDR3 protein: CASRLGGGNEQFF
CDR3 DNA: TGTGCCAGCAGACTCGGAGGGGGGAATGAGCAGTTCTTC

clone size: .
D gene: .
V gene: TRBV11-2
J gene: TRBJ2-2
CDR3 protein: CASSSLTVVNTGELFF
CDR3 DNA: TGTGCCAGCAGCTCGTTGACAGTTGTTAACACCGGGGAGCTGTTTTTT

clone size: .
D gene: .
V gene: TRBV29-1
J gene: TRBJ1-2
CDR3 protein: CSAGTGNYGYTF
CDR3 DNA: TGCAGCGCAGGGACGGGGAACTATGGCTACACCTTC

clone size: once
D gene: .
V gene: TRBV15
J gene: TRBJ2-3
CDR3 protein: CATSRGGFRGDTDTQYF
CDR3 DNA: TGTGCCACCAGCAGGGGCGGGTTTCGCGGAGACACAGATACGCAGTATTTT

clone size: once
D gene: .
V gene: TRBV19
J gene: TRBJ2-7
CDR3 protein: CATQSREQSSYEQYF
CDR3 DNA: TGTGCCACCCAAAGCCGGGAACAGAGCTCCTACGAGCAGTACTTC

clone size: .
D gene: .
V gene: TRBV2
J gene: TRBJ2-3
CDR3 protein: CASSEGSLRDTQYF
CDR3 DNA: TGTGCCAGCAGTGAAGGGAGTTTACGAGATACGCAGTATTTT

clone size: .
D gene: TRBD2
V gene: TRBV5-1
J gene: TRBJ2-1
CDR3 protein: CASSQISGRAKDEQFF
CDR3 DNA: TGCGCCAGCAGCCAAATCAGCGGGAGGGCCAAGGATGAGCAGTTCTTC

clone size: .
D gene: .
V gene: TRBV2
J gene: TRBJ2-2
CDR3 protein: CASSERRWIPNTGELFF
CDR3 DNA: TGTGCCAGCAGTGAAAGGAGGTGGATTCCGAACACCGGGGAGCTGTTTTTT

clone size: .
D gene: .
V gene: TRBV9
J gene: TRBJ2-1
CDR3 protein: CASSSPREQFF
CDR3 DNA: TGTGCCAGCAGCTCACCCCGCGAGCAGTTCTTC

clone size: .
D gene: TRBD1
V gene: TRBV6-6
J gene: TRBJ2-3
CDR3 protein: CASSYGRDRGSDTQYF
CDR3 DNA: TGTGCCAGCAGTTACGGCCGGGACAGGGGCTCAGATACGCAGTATTTT

clone size: .
D gene: .
V gene: TRBV7-3
J gene: TRBJ1-1
CDR3 protein: CASSFGGASGAFF
CDR3 DNA: TGTGCCAGCAGCTTCGGAGGGGCCTCAGGGGCTTTCTTT

clone size: .
D gene: .
V gene: TRBV27
J gene: TRBJ2-2
CDR3 protein: CASRPLPQGGTGELFF
CDR3 DNA: TGTGCCAGCAGACCTCTCCCGCAGGGAGGCACCGGGGAGCTGTTTTTT

clone size: .
D gene: .
V gene: TRBV19
J gene: TRBJ1-5
CDR3 protein: CASSIGGVNQPQHF
CDR3 DNA: TGTGCCAGTAGTATAGGGGGCGTCAATCAGCCCCAGCATTTT

clone size: .
D gene: .
V gene: TRBV5-4
J gene: TRBJ2-2
CDR3 protein: CASSGGGLANTGELFF
CDR3 DNA: TGTGCCAGCAGCGGCGGAGGGTTAGCGAACACCGGGGAGCTGTTTTTT

clone size: .
D gene: TRBD2
V gene: TRBV5-4
J gene: TRBJ2-2
CDR3 protein: CASVDVAGAAGELFF
CDR3 DNA: TGTGCCAGCGTAGATGTAGCGGGAGCGGCCGGGGAGCTGTTTTTT

clone size: .
D gene: .
V gene: TRBV4-2
J gene: TRBJ1-4
CDR3 protein: CASSQVGQLNEKLFF
CDR3 DNA: TGTGCCAGCAGCCAAGTAGGACAGCTTAATGAAAAACTGTTTTTT

clone size: .
D gene: TRBD1
V gene: TRBV3-1/TRBV3-2
J gene: TRBJ2-5
CDR3 protein: CASSQFRGRGVETQYF
CDR3 DNA: TGTGCCAGCAGCCAGTTCAGGGGGCGTGGGGTAGAGACCCAGTACTTC

clone size: .
D gene: TRBD2
V gene: TRBV6-5
J gene: TRBJ2-3
CDR3 protein: CASGLAVRDTQYF
CDR3 DNA: TGTGCCAGCGGACTAGCGGTTAGAGATACGCAGTATTTT

clone size: .
D gene: .
V gene: TRBV6-6
J gene: TRBJ1-6
CDR3 protein: CASSDYRGQNNSPLHF
CDR3 DNA: TGTGCCAGCAGTGACTACAGAGGTCAAAATAATTCACCCCTCCACTTT

clone size: .
D gene: TRBD2
V gene: TRBV4-3
J gene: TRBJ2-1
CDR3 protein: CASSRAGLAGPWASNEQFF
CDR3 DNA: TGCGCCAGCAGCCGTGCGGGACTAGCGGGACCCTGGGCGTCTAATGAGCAGTTCTTC

clone size: .
D gene: .
V gene: TRBV4-2
J gene: TRBJ1-2
CDR3 protein: CASSQDSRQNLIPYGYTF
CDR3 DNA: TGTGCCAGCAGCCAAGATTCTCGGCAGAACCTTATTCCCTATGGCTACACCTTC

clone size: .
D gene: TRBD1
V gene: TRBV5-4
J gene: TRBJ1-4
CDR3 protein: CASSLPGTGSEKLFF
CDR3 DNA: TGTGCCAGCAGCTTACCCGGGACAGGGTCGGAAAAACTGTTTTTT

clone size: .
D gene: .
V gene: TRBV7-7
J gene: TRBJ1-1
CDR3 protein: CASSQDTNTEAFF
CDR3 DNA: TGTGCCAGCAGCCAAGACACGAACACTGAAGCTTTCTTT

clone size: .
D gene: TRBD2
V gene: TRBV5-6
J gene: TRBJ2-3
CDR3 protein: CASSILVAGGTDTQYF
CDR3 DNA: TGTGCCAGCAGTATCCTCGTAGCGGGGGGCACAGATACGCAGTATTTT

clone size: .
D gene: TRBD2
V gene: TRBV11-2
J gene: TRBJ2-1
CDR3 protein: CASTTLAGGPGEQFF
CDR3 DNA: TGTGCCAGCACAACTCTAGCGGGAGGGCCGGGTGAGCAGTTCTTC

clone size: .
D gene: .
V gene: TRBV4-1
J gene: TRBJ2-7
CDR3 protein: CASSQADTGLNYEQYF
CDR3 DNA: TGCGCCAGCAGCCAAGCAGACACAGGCCTAAACTACGAGCAGTACTTC

clone size: .
D gene: TRBD2
V gene: TRBV7-2
J gene: TRBJ2-1
CDR3 protein: CASSPPRGARTEQFF
CDR3 DNA: TGTGCCAGCAGCCCCCCGCGGGGGGCGAGGACTGAGCAGTTCTTC

clone size: .
D gene: TRBD1
V gene: TRBV27
J gene: TRBJ1-6
CDR3 protein: CASSGEGTGGNSPLHF
CDR3 DNA: TGTGCCAGCAGTGGCGAAGGGACAGGGGGTAATTCACCCCTCCACTTT

clone size: once
D gene: TRBD1
V gene: TRBV3-1/TRBV3-2
J gene: TRBJ2-7
CDR3 protein: CASSLTGGQNSYEQYF
CDR3 DNA: TGTGCCAGCAGTTTAACAGGGGGCCAGAACTCCTACGAGCAGTACTTC

clone size: once
D gene: TRBD1
V gene: TRBV18
J gene: TRBJ1-2
CDR3 protein: CASSPTGAKIDGYTF
CDR3 DNA: TGTGCCAGCTCACCTACAGGGGCCAAGATCGATGGCTACACCTTC

clone size: .
D gene: .
V gene: TRBV5-1
J gene: TRBJ2-1
CDR3 protein: CASSPDFNEQFF
CDR3 DNA: TGCGCCAGCAGTCCAGACTTTAATGAGCAGTTCTTC

clone size: .
D gene: .
V gene: TRBV24-1
J gene: TRBJ2-5
CDR3 protein: CATSDLVGPNQETQYF
CDR3 DNA: TGTGCCACCAGTGATTTGGTCGGGCCTAACCAAGAGACCCAGTACTTC

clone size: .
D gene: .
V gene: TRBV4-1
J gene: TRBJ1-2
CDR3 protein: CASSPPWEGNYGYTF
CDR3 DNA: TGCGCCAGCAGCCCCCCCTGGGAGGGGAACTATGGCTACACCTTC

clone size: .
D gene: TRBD1
V gene: TRBV19
J gene: TRBJ2-3
CDR3 protein: CASSAQHRGPRDTQYF
CDR3 DNA: TGTGCCAGTAGTGCCCAACACAGGGGGCCCCGGGATACGCAGTATTTT

clone size: .
D gene: TRBD1
V gene: TRBV5-1
J gene: TRBJ2-5
CDR3 protein: CASTRTGEETQYF
CDR3 DNA: TGCGCCTCAACAAGGACAGGAGAAGAGACCCAGTACTTC

clone size: .
D gene: .
V gene: TRBV6-5
J gene: TRBJ1-5
CDR3 protein: CASSYRSNQPQHF
CDR3 DNA: TGTGCCAGCAGTTACCGGAGCAATCAGCCCCAGCATTTT

clone size: .
D gene: .
V gene: TRBV6-6
J gene: TRBJ1-2
CDR3 protein: CASSLHLLLDRSQKGYTF
CDR3 DNA: TGTGCCAGCAGTCTCCACCTCCTCTTAGACAGGTCGCAAAAAGGCTACACCTTC

clone size: .
D gene: .
V gene: TRBV7-9
J gene: TRBJ1-1
CDR3 protein: CASSLIGGTEAFF
CDR3 DNA: TGTGCCAGCAGCTTAATAGGGGGCACTGAAGCTTTCTTT

clone size: .
D gene: .
V gene: TRBV2
J gene: TRBJ1-2
CDR3 protein: CASSDQGTSYGYTF
CDR3 DNA: TGTGCCAGCAGCGACCAAGGAACAAGCTATGGCTACACCTTC

clone size: .
D gene: .
V gene: TRBV27
J gene: TRBJ1-2
CDR3 protein: CASRGSAFGYTF
CDR3 DNA: TGTGCCAGCAGGGGGTCGGCATTCGGCTACACCTTC